One sample yielded the 23 T cell receptor beta chains listed below, sequenced in a study of T cell responses to AZD1222 COVID-19 vaccine. Measured with immunoSEQ multiplex PCR; TCRdb has only the in-frame clones, and not every one. The profile shows nearly 110,000 clones, approximately 89% of them singletons. The input for sequencing was peripheral blood, taken on day 0 of AZD1222 vaccination. The receptors derive from an adult in good health.

The V gene is TRBV9, the J gene TRBJ2-3; no reliable D call. Between the trimmed V and J ends, which lost 3 bases and 9 bases, there was a span of 11 bases. The CDR3 sequence is 12 residues long. Looked up from germline, CDR1 is SGDLS and CDR2 is YYNGEE. The CDR3 reads CASSAEGPTQYF. The CDR3 bases are TGTGCCAGCAGCGCAGAAGGCCCCACGCAGTATTTT.

This clone appeared a single time. The chain employs TRBV5-1 and TRBJ2-7; the D gene is possibly TRBD1 (5 bases). This CDR3 is built from 15 residues. V was clipped by 0 bases and J by 2 bases, with 12 bases between them. Germline lookup yields CDR1 SGHRS and CDR2 YFSETQ. The CDR3 region is CASSLVGAGPYEQYF. CDR3 nucleotides: TGCGCCAGCAGCTTGGTAGGGGCCGGTCCCTACGAGCAGTACTTC.

V gene TRBV4-3 combines with J gene TRBJ2-1; no definite D call. CDR3 length: 18 amino acids. The V gene lost 0 bases and the J gene lost 0 bases, with 15 bases spanning the gap. Germline assignment: CDR1 LGHNA and CDR2 YSLEER. The CDR3 bases are TGCGCCAGCAGCCAAGATTCCCCGCTTCTGGCCTCCTACAATGAGCAGTTCTTC. It encodes CASSQDSPLLASYNEQFF.

The rearrangement uses TRBV7-2 and TRBJ2-7; 8 positions match TRBD2. Germline V gene sequence: CDR1 SGHTA, CDR2 FQGNSA. The CDR3 spans 14 residues. The J segment lost 2 bases and the V segment lost 3 bases, leaving 3 bases of the junction unmatched. CDR3 amino acids: CASSLSGGAYEQYF. CDR3 nucleotide sequence: TGTGCCAGCAGCTTGAGCGGGGGCGCCTACGAGCAGTACTTC.

The chain couples TRBV5-6 to TRBJ1-4; D unclear. CDR1 and CDR2 from the germline V gene are SGHDT and YYEEEE. The CDR3 totals 13 residues. V was clipped by 1 base and J by 5 bases, with 6 bases between them. CDR3 region: CASSLKGNEKLFF. DNA of the CDR3: TGTGCCAGCAGCTTGAAAGGAAATGAAAAACTGTTTTTT.

The chain employs TRBV19 and TRBJ1-3, with D possibly matching TRBD1 (5 bases). Germline CDR1 and CDR2: LNHDA and SQIVND (reference sequence). V dropped 4 bases and J dropped 7 bases, with 11 bases sitting between them. This CDR3 has 13 residues. The CDR3 DNA reads TGTGCCAGTAGTAGGAGGGACTGGAACACCATATATTTT. It yields the protein CASSRRDWNTIYF.

The rearrangement joins TRBV30 to TRBJ1-6; weak D call: TRBD1 (5 bases). V lost 2 bases and J 13 bases, leaving 9 bases between the germline ends. This CDR3 has 11 residues. The germline gives CDR1 GTSNPN, CDR2 SVGIG (reference sequence). As DNA, the CDR3 is TGTGCCTGGAGTTCCCAGGGTCCCCTCCACTTT. This translates into CAWSSQGPLHF.

The chain combines TRBV9 with TRBJ2-6; D is unclear. The CDR3 consists of 17 residues. The V gene's germline CDR1 is SGDLS and CDR2 YYNGEE. V was pared by 6 bases and J by 0 bases, with 16 bases between. The CDR3 reads CASTRQPTSSGANVLTF. Written as DNA, the CDR3 is TGTGCCAGCACCCGCCAACCCACGAGCTCTGGGGCCAACGTCCTGACTTTC.

This clone was seen once. The chain has TRBV7-2 and TRBJ1-5; a possible D gene is TRBD1 (5 bases). The germline V gene has CDR1 SGHTA and CDR2 FQGNSA. Deletions cut 1 base from V and 7 bases from J, with 11 bases between. The CDR3 covers 14 residues. The CDR3 coding sequence is TGTGCCAGCAGCTTAGAGGGGTTCGGGCAGCCCCAGCATTTT. It codes for CASSLEGFGQPQHF.

The chain carries TRBV27 and TRBJ1-6, with D possibly being TRBD1 (6 bases). The CDR3 has 17 amino acids. Per the germline V gene, CDR1 is MNHEY and CDR2 is SMNVEV (reference sequence). The V end lost 5 bases, the J end lost 0 bases, and 14 bases lay between the germline ends. The CDR3 coding sequence is TGTGCCAGCAGTCTTCGACAGGCCACCTCCTATAATTCACCCCTCCACTTT. Amino acid sequence: CASSLRQATSYNSPLHF.

The J gene is TRBJ1-5, the V gene TRBV28, with TRBD1 identical over 8 bases. V shed 6 bases, J shed 7 bases, and the junction held 11 bases outside the gene matches. In germline, CDR1 is MDHEN, CDR2 SYDVKM. This CDR3 is 15 amino acids long. CDR3 amino acids: CASSPWTGLLQPQHF. CDR3 DNA: TGTGCCAGCAGCCCTTGGACAGGGCTTCTGCAGCCCCAGCATTTT.

The rearrangement links TRBV6-5 to TRBJ2-5; D is undetermined. V was clipped by 2 bases and J by 1 base, with 8 bases between them. CDR1 is MNHEY, CDR2 SVGAGI, per germline. This CDR3 is 14 amino acids long. CDR3 region: CASSYIGSQETQYF. The CDR3 DNA sequence: TGTGCCAGCAGTTACATAGGCAGCCAAGAGACCCAGTACTTC.

This CDR3 reads CASSVSGGGSNTIYF. The CDR3 region has the DNA TGTGCCAGCAGCGTGTCCGGGGGCGGTAGTAACACCATATATTTT. This chain uses TRBV9 with TRBJ1-3; D may be TRBD1 (6 bases). The CDR3 length is 15 residues. The germline CDR1 and CDR2 sequences are SGDLS and YYNGEE. Deletions cut 2 bases from V and 7 bases from J, with 16 bases between.

The chain links TRBV19 to TRBJ1-1; D is possibly TRBD1 (6 bases). Trimming took off 7 bases at V and 8 bases at J, with 20 bases between the two ends. This CDR3 region has 14 residues. Germline CDR1 reads LNHDA; CDR2 reads SQIVND (reference sequence). The CDR3 here is CASTIGGSVREAFF. In nucleotides, the CDR3 is TGTGCCAGTACGATCGGGGGCTCGGTTCGCGAAGCTTTCTTT.

The chain has TRBV10-2 and TRBJ1-1; D gene ambiguous. The CDR3 is 12 residues long. Germline V gene data show CDR1 as WSHSY and CDR2 as SAAADI. V lost 6 bases and J lost 5, with 10 bases in between. This chain's CDR3 is CASSQLRTEAFF. Written as DNA, the CDR3 is TGCGCCAGCAGCCAACTGAGGACTGAAGCTTTCTTT.

The gene calls are TRBV6-6 and TRBJ2-2, with TRBD2 as a possible D gene (6 bases). The V gene lost 4 bases and the J gene lost 1 base, with 10 bases spanning the gap. This CDR3 spans 15 amino acids. Germline CDR1 MNHNY, CDR2 SVGAGI (reference sequence). The DNA for the CDR3 is TGTGCCAGCAGTTGGAACGGGGGGAACACCGGGGAGCTGTTTTTT. Its protein product is CASSWNGGNTGELFF.

The rearrangement uses TRBV18 and TRBJ2-3; D is perhaps TRBD1 or TRBD2 (6 bases each). V was cut by 4 bases and J by 5 bases, with 19 bases left in between. The CDR3 loop spans 16 amino acids. Germline CDR1 and CDR2: KGHSH and LQKENI. This CDR3 is CASSRGGGGMVDTQYF. CDR3 DNA: TGTGCCAGCTCACGCGGTGGAGGGGGAATGGTAGATACGCAGTATTTT.

The sample holds one count of this clone. V is TRBV18 and J is TRBJ2-3; 7 bases map to TRBD2. The CDR3 contains 15 residues. The trim removed 6 bases at V and 2 bases at J, leaving 8 bases unmatched. The germline gives CDR1 KGHSH, CDR2 LQKENI. The CDR3 DNA follows: TGTGCCAGCTCCCGCCGGGGGGACCACACAGATACGCAGTATTTT. Residues: CASSRRGDHTDTQYF. Combining the CDR3 with reference TRBV18 and TRBJ2-3 gives the whole variable domain NAGVMQNPRHLVRRRGQEARLRCSPMKGHSHVYWYRQLPEEGLKFMVYLQKENIIDESGMPKERFSAEFPKEGPSILRIQQVVRGDSAAYFCASSRRGDHTDTQYFGPGTRLTVL.

The V and J genes are TRBV6-1 and TRBJ1-2; 7 positions match TRBD1. V was pared by 1 base and J by 5 bases, with 4 bases of the junction left unmatched. This CDR3 comprises 14 residues. Germline CDR1 reads MNHNS; CDR2 reads SASEGT. CDR3 protein: CASSEVGQVYGYTF. The DNA for the CDR3 is TGTGCCAGCAGTGAAGTTGGACAGGTTTATGGCTACACCTTC.

The gene calls are TRBV5-5 and TRBJ1-3; D is perhaps TRBD1 (6 bases). The V end was cut by 0 bases, the J end by 4 bases, with 8 bases between. The CDR3 has 14 amino acids. The germline V gene has CDR1 SGHKS and CDR2 YYEKEE (reference sequence). For the CDR3, the DNA is TGTGCCAGCAGCTTGGATCAGGGGGGAAACACCATATATTTT. Amino acid sequence: CASSLDQGGNTIYF.

This clone was observed a single time. The V call is TRBV6-5, the J call TRBJ2-2; D is possibly TRBD2 (6 bases). The germline gives CDR1 MNHEY, CDR2 SVGAGI. The CDR3 totals 12 residues. The germline V and J ends were trimmed by 8 bases and 4 bases, with 8 bases remaining between them. The CDR3 sequence is CASWRGTGELFF. The CDR3 DNA sequence: TGTGCCAGCTGGCGGGGCACCGGGGAGCTGTTTTTT.

The genes are TRBV3-1 (or the pseudogene TRBV3-2) and TRBJ1-1, with 9 bases that match TRBD1. Germline assignment: CDR1 LGHDT and CDR2 YNNKEL (reference sequence). This CDR3 contains 15 residues. V shed 3 bases and J 5 bases; nucleotides not matched to a gene: 7. The CDR3 DNA follows: TGTGCCAGCAGCCAGGGACAGGGTTACGGAACTGAAGCTTTCTTT. Translating gives CASSQGQGYGTEAFF.

The rearrangement links TRBV9 to TRBJ2-7, with D possibly matching TRBD2 (6 bases). The germline CDR1 and CDR2 sequences are SGDLS and YYNGEE. The CDR3 is made up of 16 amino acids. V lost 3 bases, J lost 4 bases, and 20 bases lay in between. In DNA, the CDR3 is TGTGCCAGCAGCGCAGGGTTGACTAGAGGTTTATACGAGCAGTACTTC. Residues: CASSAGLTRGLYEQYF.